One sample yielded the 17 T cell receptor beta chains listed below, sequenced in a study of T cell changes during pregnancy in multiple sclerosis. This table comes from immunoSEQ multiplex PCR, and its TCRdb copy is limited to in-frame clones, with some not included. The sample consists of 65,000 to 75,000 clones, around nine tenths of them appearing once. The sample in question was peripheral blood, obtained in the third trimester of pregnancy. Receptor source: a female donor in good health, enrolled as a control in a pregnancy study.

The J gene is TRBJ2-7, the V gene TRBV27; D call uncertain. V lost 5 bases, J lost 7 bases, and 9 bases lay in between. CDR1 MNHEY and CDR2 SMNVEV come from the germline V gene (reference sequence). CDR3 length: 11 residues. CDR3 coding DNA: TGTGCCAGCAGTACTCCATGGGAGCAGTACTTC. Protein product: CASSTPWEQYF.

V is TRBV6-5 and J is TRBJ1-4; D ambiguous. Germline values: CDR1 MNHEY, CDR2 SVGAGI. Trimming cost V 0 bases and J 8 bases, with 7 bases left between them. CDR3 length: 13 residues. The CDR3 reads CASSYSYTEKLFF. Written as DNA, the CDR3 is TGTGCCAGCAGTTACTCGTACACCGAAAAACTGTTTTTT.

This clone has just one count. The rearrangement uses TRBV10-3 and TRBJ2-1; tentative D call: TRBD1 (5 bases). This CDR3 is 16 amino acids long. V was shortened by 0 bases and J by 14 bases, with 23 bases between the two germline ends. Germline CDR1 reads ENHRY; CDR2 reads SYGVKD. The chain's CDR3 is CAISESGWGSKAFEFF. The CDR3 coding sequence is TGTGCCATCAGTGAGTCAGGGTGGGGCAGCAAGGCATTCGAGTTCTTC.

This chain links TRBV5-1 with TRBJ1-4; 7 bases agree with TRBD1. Trimming took 0 bases from V and 0 from J; bases not matched to a gene: 8. Germline lookup yields CDR1 SGHRS and CDR2 YFSETQ. The CDR3 length is 18 residues. CDR3 nucleotide sequence: TGCGCCAGCAGCTTGGCCGGACAGGACGGGGCAACTAATGAAAAACTGTTTTTT. Translated: CASSLAGQDGATNEKLFF.

The J gene is TRBJ2-3, the V gene TRBV5-1, with no clear D. The V gene lost 2 bases and the J gene lost 4 bases, with 8 bases spanning the gap. Germline CDR1 SGHRS, CDR2 YFSETQ. The CDR3 is 13 amino acids. CDR3 amino acids: CASSFLESDTQYF. The CDR3 coding sequence is TGCGCCAGCAGCTTCCTAGAATCAGATACGCAGTATTTT.

V is TRBV7-9 and J is TRBJ1-1, with 7 bases fitting TRBD1. Germline CDR1 SEHNR, CDR2 FQNEAQ (reference sequence). The CDR3 has 15 amino acids. The V segment lost 1 base and the J segment 3 bases; nucleotides outside the gene matches: 5. This CDR3 reads CASSLGDRVDTEAFF. The CDR3, as DNA: TGTGCCAGCAGCTTAGGCGACAGGGTCGACACTGAAGCTTTCTTT.

V gene TRBV27 combines with J gene TRBJ2-1, with a tentative D call TRBD1 (5 bases). CDR1 MNHEY and CDR2 SMNVEV come from the germline V gene (reference sequence). Trimming took off 2 bases at V and 7 bases at J, with 12 bases between the two ends. This CDR3 region has 14 residues. DNA of the CDR3: TGTGCCAGCAGTTTAAGTCGCAGGGCAAATGAGCAGTTCTTC. It translates to CASSLSRRANEQFF.

V usage is TRBV5-1 and J usage is TRBJ2-5; weak D call: TRBD2 (5 bases). This CDR3 region has 20 residues. V lost 0 bases and J 2 bases, leaving 26 bases between the germline ends. From germline, CDR1 is SGHRS and CDR2 YFSETQ. In DNA form, the CDR3 reads TGCGCCAGCAGCTTGGCTCTATTTCCAACTAGTGGCGGGCGGCAAGAGACCCAGTACTTC. Its protein is CASSLALFPTSGGRQETQYF.

This chain links TRBV19 with TRBJ1-2; 11 bases agree with TRBD1. The ends lost 7 bases at V and 8 bases at J; junction bases unmatched: 9. Germline V gene sequence: CDR1 LNHDA, CDR2 SQIVND (reference sequence). The CDR3 consists of 14 residues. The DNA for the CDR3 is TGTGCCAGTATTCCGGACAGGGGGCTTCGGGGCTACACCTTC. Its protein product is CASIPDRGLRGYTF.

The chain combines TRBV4-3 with TRBJ1-1; no clear D gene. The CDR3 contains 16 residues. Trimming pared 1 base from V and 0 bases from J, leaving 12 bases between. Germline V lookup: CDR1 LGHNA, CDR2 YSLEER. The CDR3 here is CASSQGPTKLNTEAFF. The CDR3 nucleotides are TGCGCCAGCAGCCAAGGACCTACTAAACTGAACACTGAAGCTTTCTTT.

The chain employs TRBV30 and TRBJ2-1; D possibly corresponds to TRBD1 (5 bases). Deletions cut 5 bases from V and 13 bases from J, with 12 bases between. Per the germline V gene, CDR1 is GTSNPN and CDR2 is SVGIG (reference sequence). This CDR3 contains 10 residues. The CDR3 nucleotides are TGTGCCTGGGACCAGGGCAGCCAGTTCTTC. Translating gives CAWDQGSQFF.

The chain has TRBV4-3 and TRBJ2-2; the D gene is possibly TRBD2 (7 bases). The CDR3 totals 16 residues. With 1 base removed from V and 7 bases from J, the gap between germline ends came to 16 bases. Per the germline V gene, CDR1 is LGHNA and CDR2 is YSLEER. CDR3 in amino acids: CASSQVQSGGGGELFF. The CDR3 nucleotides are TGCGCCAGCAGCCAAGTACAGTCGGGGGGCGGCGGGGAGCTGTTTTTT.

This rearrangement joins TRBV7-2 to TRBJ2-7, with TRBD2 matching 8 bases. The germline CDR1 and CDR2 sequences are SGHTA and FQGNSA. The CDR3 covers 14 residues. Losses at the gene ends were 5 bases for V and 2 bases for J; bases not matched to a gene: 5. CDR3 in DNA: TGTGCCAGCAGCCGAGCGGGGGTGCCCTACGAGCAGTACTTC. Translated, it gives CASSRAGVPYEQYF. The entire variable domain, with the rest obtained from reference TRBV7-2 and TRBJ2-7, is as follows: GAGVSQSPSNKVTEKGKDVELRCDPISGHTALYWYRQSLGQGLEFLIYFQGNSAPDKSGLPSDRFSAERTGGSVSTLTIQRTQQEDSAVYLCASSRAGVPYEQYFGPGTRLTVT.

In DNA, the CDR3 is TGTGCCAGCAGTGAAAGGAGGAACACTGAAGCTTTCTTT. Residues: CASSERRNTEAFF. The chain couples TRBV6-4 to TRBJ1-1; D gene ambiguous. The ends were cut back, 3 bases at V and 1 base at J, with 6 bases in the middle. Germline V lookup: CDR1 MRHNA, CDR2 SNTAGT. The CDR3 sequence is 13 residues long.

This rearrangement joins TRBV2 to TRBJ1-2, with unresolved D. Trimming shortened V by 6 bases and J by 2 bases, and 10 bases separated the two germline ends. CDR3 length: 13 amino acids. CDR1 and CDR2 (germline): SNHLY, FYNNEI. Here the CDR3 reads CASSETLNYGYTF. CDR3 nucleotides: TGTGCCAGCAGCGAGACACTCAACTATGGCTACACCTTC.

The V call is TRBV6-6, the J call TRBJ2-4; perhaps TRBD2 as D (6 bases). V was trimmed by 7 bases and J by 0 bases, leaving 16 bases between them. Germline loops: CDR1 MNHNY, CDR2 SVGAGI (reference sequence). The CDR3 extends over 16 amino acids. CDR3: CASIDPGLRAKNIQYF. DNA of the CDR3: TGTGCCAGCATTGATCCGGGACTCAGAGCCAAAAACATTCAGTACTTC.

The chain couples TRBV7-6 to TRBJ1-1, with a tentative D call TRBD1 (6 bases). V dropped 1 base and J dropped 8 bases, with 14 bases sitting between them. In germline, CDR1 is SGHVS, CDR2 FNYEAQ. This CDR3 is built from 14 residues. CDR3 sequence reads: CASSLVTGAREAFF. In DNA form, the CDR3 reads TGTGCCAGCAGCTTAGTGACAGGAGCGCGAGAAGCTTTCTTT. Supplemented by reference TRBV7-6 and TRBJ1-1, the full variable domain reads GAGVSQSPRYKVTKRGQDVALRCDPISGHVSLYWYRQALGQGPEFLTYFNYEAQQDKSGLPNDRFSAERPEGSISTLTIQRTEQRDSAMYRCASSLVTGAREAFFGQGTRLTVV.